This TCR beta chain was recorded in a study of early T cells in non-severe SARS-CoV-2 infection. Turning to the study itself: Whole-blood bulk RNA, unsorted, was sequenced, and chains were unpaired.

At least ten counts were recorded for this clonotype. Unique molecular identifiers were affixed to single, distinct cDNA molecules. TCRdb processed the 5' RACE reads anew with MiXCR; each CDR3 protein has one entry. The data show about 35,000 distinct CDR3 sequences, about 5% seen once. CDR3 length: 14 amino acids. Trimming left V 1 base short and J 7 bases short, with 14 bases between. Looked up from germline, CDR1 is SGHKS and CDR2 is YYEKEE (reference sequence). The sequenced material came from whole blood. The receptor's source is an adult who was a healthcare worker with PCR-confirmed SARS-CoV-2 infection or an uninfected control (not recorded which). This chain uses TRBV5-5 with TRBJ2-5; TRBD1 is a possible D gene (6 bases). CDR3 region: CASSLHGAGATQYF. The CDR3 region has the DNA TGTGCCAGCAGCTTGCATGGCGCAGGGGCGACCCAGTACTTC.